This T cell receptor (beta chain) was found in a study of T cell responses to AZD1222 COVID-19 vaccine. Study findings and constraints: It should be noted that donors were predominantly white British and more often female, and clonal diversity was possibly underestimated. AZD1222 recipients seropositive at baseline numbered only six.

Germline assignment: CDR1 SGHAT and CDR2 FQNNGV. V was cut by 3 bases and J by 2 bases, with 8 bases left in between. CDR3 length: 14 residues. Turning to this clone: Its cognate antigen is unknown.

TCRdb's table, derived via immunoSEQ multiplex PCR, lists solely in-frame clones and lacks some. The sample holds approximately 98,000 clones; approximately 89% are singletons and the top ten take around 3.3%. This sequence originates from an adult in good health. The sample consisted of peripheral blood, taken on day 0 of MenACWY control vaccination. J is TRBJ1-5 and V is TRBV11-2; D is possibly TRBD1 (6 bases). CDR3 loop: CASSFSGGNQPQHF. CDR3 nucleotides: TGTGCCAGCAGCTTTTCAGGGGGCAATCAGCCCCAGCATTTT.